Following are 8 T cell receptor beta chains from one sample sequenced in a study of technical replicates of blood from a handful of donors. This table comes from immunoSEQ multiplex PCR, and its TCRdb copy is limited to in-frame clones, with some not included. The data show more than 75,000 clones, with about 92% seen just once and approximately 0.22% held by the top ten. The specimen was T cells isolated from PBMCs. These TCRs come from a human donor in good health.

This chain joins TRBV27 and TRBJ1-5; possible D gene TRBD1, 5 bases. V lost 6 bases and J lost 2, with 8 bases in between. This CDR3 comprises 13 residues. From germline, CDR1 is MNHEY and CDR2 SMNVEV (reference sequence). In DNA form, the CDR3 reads TGTGCCAGCAGAGGGGTTGGCAATCAGCCCCAGCATTTT. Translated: CASRGVGNQPQHF.

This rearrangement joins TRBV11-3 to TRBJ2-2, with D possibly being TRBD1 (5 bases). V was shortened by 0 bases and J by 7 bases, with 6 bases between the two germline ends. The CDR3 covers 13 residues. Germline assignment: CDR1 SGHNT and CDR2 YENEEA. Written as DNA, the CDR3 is TGTGCCAGCAGCTTAGATAGGGGCGGGGAGCTGTTTTTT. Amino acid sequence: CASSLDRGGELFF. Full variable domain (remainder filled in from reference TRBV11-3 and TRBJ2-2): EAGVVQSPRYKIIEKKQPVAFWCNPISGHNTLYWYLQNLGQGPELLIRYENEEAVDDSQLPKDRFSAERLKGVDSTLKIQPAELGDSAVYLCASSLDRGGELFFGEGSRLTVL.

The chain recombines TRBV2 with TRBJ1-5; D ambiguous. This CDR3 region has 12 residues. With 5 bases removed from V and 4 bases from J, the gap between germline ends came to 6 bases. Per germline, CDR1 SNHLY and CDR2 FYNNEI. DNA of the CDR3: TGTGCCAGCAGTATGTCTAATCAGCCCCAGCATTTT. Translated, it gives CASSMSNQPQHF.

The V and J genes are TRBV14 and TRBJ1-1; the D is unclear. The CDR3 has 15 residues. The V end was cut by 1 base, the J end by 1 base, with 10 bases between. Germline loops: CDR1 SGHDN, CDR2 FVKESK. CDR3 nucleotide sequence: TGTGCCAGCAGCCAAGTGGCCCAGTGGAACACTGAAGCTTTCTTT. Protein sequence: CASSQVAQWNTEAFF. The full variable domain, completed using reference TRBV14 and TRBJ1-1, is EAGVTQFPSHSVIEKGQTVTLRCDPISGHDNLYWYRRVMGKEIKFLLHFVKESKQDESGMPNNRFLAERTGGTYSTLKVQPAELEDSGVYFCASSQVAQWNTEAFFGQGTRLTVV.

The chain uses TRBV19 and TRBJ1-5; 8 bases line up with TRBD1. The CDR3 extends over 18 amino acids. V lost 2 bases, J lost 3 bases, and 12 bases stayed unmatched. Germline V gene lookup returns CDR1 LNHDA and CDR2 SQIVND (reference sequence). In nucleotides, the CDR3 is TGTGCCAGTAGTATAACCAGAACCGGGACAGGCCTCAATCAGCCCCAGCATTTT. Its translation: CASSITRTGTGLNQPQHF.

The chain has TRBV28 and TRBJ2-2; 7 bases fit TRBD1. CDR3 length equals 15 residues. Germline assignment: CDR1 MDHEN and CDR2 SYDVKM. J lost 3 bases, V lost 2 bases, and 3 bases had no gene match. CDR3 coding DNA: TGTGCCAGCAGTTTAAGGGGGCAGTACACCGGGGAGCTGTTTTTT. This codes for CASSLRGQYTGELFF.

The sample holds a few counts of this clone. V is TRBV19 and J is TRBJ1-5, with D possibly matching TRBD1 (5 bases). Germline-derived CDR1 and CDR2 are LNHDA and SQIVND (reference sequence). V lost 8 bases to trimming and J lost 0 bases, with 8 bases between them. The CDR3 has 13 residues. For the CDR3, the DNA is TGTGCCAGTTGGACACCTAGCAATCAGCCCCAGCATTTT. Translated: CASWTPSNQPQHF.

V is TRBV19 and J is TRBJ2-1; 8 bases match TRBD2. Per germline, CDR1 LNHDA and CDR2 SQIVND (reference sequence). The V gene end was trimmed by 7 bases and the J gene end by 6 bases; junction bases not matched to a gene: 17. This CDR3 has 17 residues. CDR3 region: CASNPATSGTRGNEQFF. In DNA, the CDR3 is TGTGCCAGTAATCCCGCAACTAGCGGTACGAGGGGCAATGAGCAGTTCTTC.